One sample yielded the 7 T cell receptor beta chains listed below, sequenced in a study of control samples from healthy donors and cancer patients. The assay was immunoSEQ multiplex PCR, and TCRdb's table has in-frame clones only and misses some. The table shows about 130,000 clones, with 80% to 95% occurring only once. What was sequenced was blood. Every receptor here comes from a young man in good health.

This chain uses TRBV7-3 with TRBJ2-3, with D uncertain. The ends were cut back, 2 bases at V and 3 bases at J, with 3 bases in the middle. The CDR3 has 12 residues. The V gene's germline CDR1 is SGHTA and CDR2 FQGTGA. The CDR3 sequence is CASSLGTDTQYF. The CDR3 DNA reads TGTGCCAGCAGCTTAGGTACAGATACGCAGTATTTT. Filled out from reference TRBV7-3 and TRBJ2-3, the complete variable domain reads GAGVSQTPSNKVTEKGKYVELRCDPISGHTALYWYRQSLGQGPEFLIYFQGTGAADDSGLPNDRFFAVRPEGSVSTLKIQRTERGDSAVYLCASSLGTDTQYFGPGTRLTVL.

This chain uses TRBV2 with TRBJ2-7; the D gene is possibly TRBD2 (6 bases). The germline V gene encodes CDR1 SNHLY and CDR2 FYNNEI. This CDR3 region has 12 residues. CDR3 sequence (DNA): TGTGCAGGAGGGCTAGCACAATACGAGCAGTACTTC. It is translated as CAGGLAQYEQYF.

Only one count was recorded for this clone. This chain's CDR3 is CASSYSEKYEQYF. CDR3 nucleotides: TGTGCCAGCAGTTACTCGGAAAAATACGAGCAGTACTTC. V usage is TRBV6-6 and J usage is TRBJ2-7, with D uncertain. V lost 0 bases, J lost 4 bases, and 7 bases lay in between. This CDR3 region has 13 residues. In germline, CDR1 is MNHNY, CDR2 SVGAGI (reference sequence).

The chain combines TRBV5-6 with TRBJ2-7; 15 bases align to TRBD2. J gave up 4 bases and V 4 bases, and 6 bases lay outside the gene matches. The CDR3 spans 16 residues. Germline CDR1 is SGHDT and CDR2 is YYEEEE. The CDR3 sequence is CASSNWGLAGGYEQYF. The CDR3 DNA reads as TGTGCCAGCAGCAACTGGGGACTAGCGGGGGGATACGAGCAGTACTTC.

The V and J genes are TRBV6-5 and TRBJ2-5; TRBD1 aligns across 8 bases. The germline V gene has CDR1 MNHEY and CDR2 SVGAGI. The CDR3 is 12 amino acids. Germline trimming cut 8 bases from V and 4 bases from J; bases unmatched to any gene: 3. CDR3 amino acids: CASWTGLETQYF. In DNA, the CDR3 is TGTGCCAGCTGGACAGGGTTAGAGACCCAGTACTTC.

The chain uses TRBV12-3 or TRBV12-4 and TRBJ2-5; D might be TRBD2 (6 bases). CDR3 length: 12 amino acids. The germline V and J ends were trimmed by 7 bases and 5 bases, with 11 bases remaining between them. CDR3 DNA: TGTGCCAGCACAGGAGGGTTGGAGACCCAGTACTTC. Its protein is CASTGGLETQYF.

The V gene is TRBV7-8, the J gene TRBJ1-5, with D perhaps matching TRBD1 (5 bases). Germline V gene lookup returns CDR1 SGHVS and CDR2 FQNEAQ. This CDR3 contains 16 residues. Trimming took 4 bases from V and 3 from J, leaving 16 bases between them. The CDR3 is CASSSDSQGNNQPQHF. The DNA of the CDR3 is TGTGCCAGCAGCTCCGACTCTCAGGGAAACAATCAGCCCCAGCATTTT.